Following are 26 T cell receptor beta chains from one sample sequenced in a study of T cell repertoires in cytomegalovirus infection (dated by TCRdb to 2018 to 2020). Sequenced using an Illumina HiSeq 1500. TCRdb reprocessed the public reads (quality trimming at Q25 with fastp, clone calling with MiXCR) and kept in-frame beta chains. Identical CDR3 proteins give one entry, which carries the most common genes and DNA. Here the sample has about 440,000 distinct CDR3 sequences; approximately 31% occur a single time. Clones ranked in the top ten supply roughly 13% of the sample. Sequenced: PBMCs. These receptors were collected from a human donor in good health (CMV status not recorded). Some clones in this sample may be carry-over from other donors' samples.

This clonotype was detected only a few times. The DNA for the CDR3 is TGTGCCAGCACCCCACAGAGGAGCTCCTACGAGCAGTACTTC. This translates into CASTPQRSSYEQYF. The J gene is TRBJ2-7, the V gene TRBV11-2; D is unresolved. This CDR3 region has 14 residues. Germline loops: CDR1 SGHAT, CDR2 FQNNGV. V shed 7 bases and J shed 0 bases, with 13 bases lying between them.

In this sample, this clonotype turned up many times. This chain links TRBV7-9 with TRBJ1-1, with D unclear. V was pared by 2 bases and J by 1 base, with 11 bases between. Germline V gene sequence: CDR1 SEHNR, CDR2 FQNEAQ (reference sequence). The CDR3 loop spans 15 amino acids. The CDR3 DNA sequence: TGTGCCAGCAGCTTAACTGGCCATCCGAACACTGAAGCTTTCTTT. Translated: CASSLTGHPNTEAFF. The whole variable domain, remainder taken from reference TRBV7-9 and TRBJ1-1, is DTGVSQNPRHKITKRGQNVTFRCDPISEHNRLYWYRQTLGQGPEFLTYFQNEAQLEKSRLLSDRFSAERPKGSFSTLEIQRTEQGDSAMYLCASSLTGHPNTEAFFGQGTRLTVV.

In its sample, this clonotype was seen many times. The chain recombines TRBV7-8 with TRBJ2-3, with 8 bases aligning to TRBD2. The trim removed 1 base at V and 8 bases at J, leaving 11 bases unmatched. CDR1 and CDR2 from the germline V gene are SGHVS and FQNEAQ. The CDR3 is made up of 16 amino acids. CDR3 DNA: TGTGCCAGCAGCTTAGTAGGAAGAACGGGGGGGCGTACGCAGTATTTT. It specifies CASSLVGRTGGRTQYF.

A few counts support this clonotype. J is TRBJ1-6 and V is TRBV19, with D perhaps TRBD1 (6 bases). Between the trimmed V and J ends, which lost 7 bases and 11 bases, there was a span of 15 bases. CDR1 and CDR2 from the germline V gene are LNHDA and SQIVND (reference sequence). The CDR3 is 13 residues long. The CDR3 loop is CASTHPGATPLHF. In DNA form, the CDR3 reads TGTGCCAGTACCCATCCAGGGGCTACACCCCTCCACTTT.

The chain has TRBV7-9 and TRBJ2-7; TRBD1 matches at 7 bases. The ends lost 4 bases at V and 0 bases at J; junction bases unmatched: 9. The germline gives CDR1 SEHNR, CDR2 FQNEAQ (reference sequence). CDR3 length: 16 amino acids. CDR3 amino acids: CASSSTTGVHSYEQYF. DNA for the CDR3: TGTGCCAGCAGCTCTACTACAGGGGTGCACTCCTACGAGCAGTACTTC.

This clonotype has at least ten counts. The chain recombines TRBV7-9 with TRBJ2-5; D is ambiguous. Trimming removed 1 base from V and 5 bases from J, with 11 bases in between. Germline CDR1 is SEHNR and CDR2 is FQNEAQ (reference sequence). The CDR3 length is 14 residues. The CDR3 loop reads CASSLEAGMETQYF. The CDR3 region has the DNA TGTGCCAGCAGCTTAGAGGCTGGTATGGAGACCCAGTACTTC.

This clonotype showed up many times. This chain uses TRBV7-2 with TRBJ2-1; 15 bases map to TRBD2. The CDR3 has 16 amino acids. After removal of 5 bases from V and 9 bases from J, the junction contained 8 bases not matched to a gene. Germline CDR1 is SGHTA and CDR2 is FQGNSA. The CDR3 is CASSRTSGGAAGEQFF. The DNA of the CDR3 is TGTGCCAGCAGCCGGACTAGCGGGGGGGCCGCAGGTGAGCAGTTCTTC. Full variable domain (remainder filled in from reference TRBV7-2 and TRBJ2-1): GAGVSQSPSNKVTEKGKDVELRCDPISGHTALYWYRQSLGQGLEFLIYFQGNSAPDKSGLPSDRFSAERTGGSVSTLTIQRTQQEDSAVYLCASSRTSGGAAGEQFFGPGTRLTVL.

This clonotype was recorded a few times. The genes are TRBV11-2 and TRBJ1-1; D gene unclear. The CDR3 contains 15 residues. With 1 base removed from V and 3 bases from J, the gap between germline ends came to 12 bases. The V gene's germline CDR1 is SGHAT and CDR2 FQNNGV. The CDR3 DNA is TGTGCCAGCAGCTTAGTGGGGAACGGGGACACTGAAGCTTTCTTT. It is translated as CASSLVGNGDTEAFF. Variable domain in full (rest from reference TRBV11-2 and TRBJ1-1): EAGVAQSPRYKIIEKRQSVAFWCNPISGHATLYWYQQILGQGPKLLIQFQNNGVVDDSQLPKDRFSAERLKGVDSTLKIQPAKLEDSAVYLCASSLVGNGDTEAFFGQGTRLTVV.

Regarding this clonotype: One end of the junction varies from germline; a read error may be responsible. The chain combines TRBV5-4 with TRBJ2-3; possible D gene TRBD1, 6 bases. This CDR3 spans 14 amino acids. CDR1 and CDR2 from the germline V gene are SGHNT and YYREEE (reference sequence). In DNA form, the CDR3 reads TGTGCCAGCACCTTGGGGGACAACACAGATACGCAGTATTTT. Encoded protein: CASTLGDNTDTQYF.

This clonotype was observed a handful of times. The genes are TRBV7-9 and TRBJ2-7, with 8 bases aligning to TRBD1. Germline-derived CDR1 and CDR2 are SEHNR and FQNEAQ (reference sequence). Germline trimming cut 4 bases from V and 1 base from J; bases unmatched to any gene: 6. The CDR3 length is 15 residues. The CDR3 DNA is TGTGCCAGCAGCTCAAACAGGGGGAAATCCTACGAGCAGTACTTC. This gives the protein CASSSNRGKSYEQYF.

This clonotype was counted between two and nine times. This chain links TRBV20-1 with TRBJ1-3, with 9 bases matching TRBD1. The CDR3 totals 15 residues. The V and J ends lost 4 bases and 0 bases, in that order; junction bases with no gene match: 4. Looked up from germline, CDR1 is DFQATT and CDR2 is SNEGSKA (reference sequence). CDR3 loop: CSATGDRASGNTIYF. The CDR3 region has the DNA TGCAGTGCTACAGGGGACAGGGCCTCTGGAAACACCATATATTTT.

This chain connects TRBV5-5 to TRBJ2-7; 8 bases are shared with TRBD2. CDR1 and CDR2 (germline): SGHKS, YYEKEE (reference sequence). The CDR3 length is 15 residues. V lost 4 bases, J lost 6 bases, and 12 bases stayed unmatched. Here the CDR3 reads CASSAWGRGVPEQYF. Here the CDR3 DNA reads TGTGCCAGCAGCGCCTGGGGGCGGGGGGTGCCCGAGCAGTACTTC.

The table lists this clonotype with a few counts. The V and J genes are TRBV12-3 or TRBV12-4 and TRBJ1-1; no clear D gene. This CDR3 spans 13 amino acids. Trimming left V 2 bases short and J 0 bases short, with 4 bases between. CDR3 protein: CASSLFLNTEAFF. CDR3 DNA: TGTGCCAGCAGTTTATTTTTGAACACTGAAGCTTTCTTT.

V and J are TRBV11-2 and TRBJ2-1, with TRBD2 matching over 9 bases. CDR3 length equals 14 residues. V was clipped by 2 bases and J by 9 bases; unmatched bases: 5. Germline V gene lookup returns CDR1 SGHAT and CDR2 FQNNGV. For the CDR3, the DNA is TGTGCCAGCAGCTTATGGGGGACTAGCAGTGAGCAGTTCTTC. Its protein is CASSLWGTSSEQFF.

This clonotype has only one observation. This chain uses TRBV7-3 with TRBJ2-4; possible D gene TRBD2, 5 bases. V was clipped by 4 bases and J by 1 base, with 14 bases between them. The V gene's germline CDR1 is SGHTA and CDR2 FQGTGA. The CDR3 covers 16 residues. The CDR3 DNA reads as TGTGCCAGCAGCTCGGCGACCCGCGGGGCCAAAAACATTCAGTACTTC. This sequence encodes CASSSATRGAKNIQYF. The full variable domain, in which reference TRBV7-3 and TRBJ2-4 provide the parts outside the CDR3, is GAGVSQTPSNKVTEKGKYVELRCDPISGHTALYWYRQSLGQGPEFLIYFQGTGAADDSGLPNDRFFAVRPEGSVSTLKIQRTERGDSAVYLCASSSATRGAKNIQYFGAGTRLSVL.

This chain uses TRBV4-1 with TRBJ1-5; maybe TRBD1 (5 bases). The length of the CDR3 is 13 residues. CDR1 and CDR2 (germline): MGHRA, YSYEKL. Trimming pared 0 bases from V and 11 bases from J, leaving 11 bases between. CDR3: CASSQDGGIAQHF. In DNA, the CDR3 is TGCGCCAGCAGCCAAGATGGGGGTATAGCCCAGCATTTT.

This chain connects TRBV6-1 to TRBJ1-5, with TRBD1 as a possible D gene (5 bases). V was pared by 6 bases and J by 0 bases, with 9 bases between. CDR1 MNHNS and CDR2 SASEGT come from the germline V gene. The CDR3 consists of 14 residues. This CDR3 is CASRLDTSNQPQHF. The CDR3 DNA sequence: TGTGCCAGCAGACTGGACACTAGCAATCAGCCCCAGCATTTT.

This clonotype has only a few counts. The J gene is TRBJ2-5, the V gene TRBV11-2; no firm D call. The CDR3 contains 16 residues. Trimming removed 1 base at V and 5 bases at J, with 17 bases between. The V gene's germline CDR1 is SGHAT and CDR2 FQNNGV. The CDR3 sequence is CASSLVDPAVGETQYF. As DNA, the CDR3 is TGTGCCAGCAGCTTAGTTGACCCCGCGGTAGGCGAGACCCAGTACTTC.

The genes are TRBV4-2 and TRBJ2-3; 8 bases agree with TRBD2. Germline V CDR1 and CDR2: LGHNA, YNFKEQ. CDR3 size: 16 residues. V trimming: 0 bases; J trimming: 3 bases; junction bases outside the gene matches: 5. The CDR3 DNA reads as TGTGCCAGCAGCCAAGAGGCGGGGGGTTCGACAGATACGCAGTATTTT. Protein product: CASSQEAGGSTDTQYF.

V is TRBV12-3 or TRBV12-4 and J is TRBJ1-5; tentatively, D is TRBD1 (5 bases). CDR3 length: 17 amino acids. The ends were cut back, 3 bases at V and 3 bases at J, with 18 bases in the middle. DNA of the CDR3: TGTGCCAGCAGTTTGAGGACAAGGGGCGGCTACAATCAGCCCCAGCATTTT. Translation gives CASSLRTRGGYNQPQHF.

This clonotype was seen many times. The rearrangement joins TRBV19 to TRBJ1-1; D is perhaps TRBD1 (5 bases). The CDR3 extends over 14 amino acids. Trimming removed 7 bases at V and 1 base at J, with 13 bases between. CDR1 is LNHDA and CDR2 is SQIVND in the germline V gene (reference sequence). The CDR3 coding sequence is TGTGCCAGTATTGGAGGACATTCGAACACTGAAGCTTTCTTT. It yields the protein CASIGGHSNTEAFF.

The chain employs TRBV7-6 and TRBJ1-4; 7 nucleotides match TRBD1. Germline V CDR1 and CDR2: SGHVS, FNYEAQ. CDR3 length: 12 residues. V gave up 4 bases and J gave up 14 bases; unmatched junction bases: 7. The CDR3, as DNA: TGTGCCAGCAGCTCAGGACAGGCTCGGCTGTTTTTT. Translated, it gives CASSSGQARLFF. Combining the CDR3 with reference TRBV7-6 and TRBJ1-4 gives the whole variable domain GAGVSQSPRYKVTKRGQDVALRCDPISGHVSLYWYRQALGQGPEFLTYFNYEAQQDKSGLPNDRFSAERPEGSISTLTIQRTEQRDSAMYRCASSSGQARLFFGSGTQLSVL.

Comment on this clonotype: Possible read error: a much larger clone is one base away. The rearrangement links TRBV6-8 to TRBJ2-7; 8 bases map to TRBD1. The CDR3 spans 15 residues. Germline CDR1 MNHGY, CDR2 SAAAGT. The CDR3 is CDSSYKGTGWVEQYF. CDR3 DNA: TGTGACAGCAGTTATAAGGGGACAGGATGGGTCGAGCAGTACTTC.

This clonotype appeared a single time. The DNA of the CDR3 is TGCGCCAGTAGGACGGAACCTATGCCCCAAGAGACCCAGTACTTC. This translates into CASRTEPMPQETQYF. The chain joins TRBV5-1 to TRBJ2-5; D remains unclear. CDR1 and CDR2 from the germline V gene are SGHRS and YFSETQ. Trimming stripped 8 bases from V and 1 base from J, with 18 bases between. The CDR3 totals 15 residues.

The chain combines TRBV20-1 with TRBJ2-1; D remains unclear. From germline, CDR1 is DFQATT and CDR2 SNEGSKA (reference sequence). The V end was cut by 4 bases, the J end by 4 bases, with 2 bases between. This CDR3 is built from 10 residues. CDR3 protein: CSAKYNEQFF. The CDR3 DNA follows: TGCAGTGCTAAGTACAATGAGCAGTTCTTC.

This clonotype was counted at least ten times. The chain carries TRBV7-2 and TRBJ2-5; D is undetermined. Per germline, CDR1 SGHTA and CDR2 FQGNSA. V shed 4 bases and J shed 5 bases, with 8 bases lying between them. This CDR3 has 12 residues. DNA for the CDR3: TGTGCCAGCAGCTCCTACGGGGAGACCCAGTACTTC. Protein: CASSSYGETQYF.